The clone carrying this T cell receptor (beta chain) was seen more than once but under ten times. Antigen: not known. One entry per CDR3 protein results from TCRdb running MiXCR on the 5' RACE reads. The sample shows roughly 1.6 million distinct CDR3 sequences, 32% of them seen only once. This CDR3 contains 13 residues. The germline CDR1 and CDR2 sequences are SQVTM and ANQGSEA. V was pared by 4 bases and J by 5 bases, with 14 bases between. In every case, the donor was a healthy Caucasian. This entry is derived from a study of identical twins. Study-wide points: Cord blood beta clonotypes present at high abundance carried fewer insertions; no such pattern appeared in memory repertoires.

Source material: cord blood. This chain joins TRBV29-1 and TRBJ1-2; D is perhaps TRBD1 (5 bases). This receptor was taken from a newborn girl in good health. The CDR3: CSVGTISGYGYTF. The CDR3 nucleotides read TGCAGCGTTGGTACAATTTCAGGGTATGGCTACACCTTC.